A selection of T cell receptor beta chains follows, all from one sample in a study of blood T cell repertoires in COVID-19. Produced via immunoSEQ multiplex PCR; TCRdb's table is partial and in-frame only. The data hold about 99,000 clones, with approximately 89% observed a single time. Sequenced material: peripheral blood. The receptors were gathered from a woman aged 80 or over in a cohort sampled during active COVID-19. Both conserved end residues are part of each CDR3. D genes are given only for firm matches. Clone size is shown for a subset of rows, as once, few, many or a class of expanded clone.

D: .; J: TRBJ2-1; V: TRBV3-1/TRBV3-2; size: .; CDR3: CASSPGGVSSYNEQFF; DNA: TGTGCCAGCAGCCCAGGAGGGGTCAGCTCCTACAATGAGCAGTTCTTC
D: .; J: TRBJ2-1; V: TRBV28; size: .; CDR3: CASSTGGGDHYNEQFF; DNA: TGTGCCAGCAGCACGGGCGGCGGGGACCATTACAATGAGCAGTTCTTC
D: TRBD1; J: TRBJ1-1; V: TRBV28; size: .; CDR3: CASSSPGQRMNTEAFF; DNA: TGTGCCAGCAGTTCCCCGGGACAGAGAATGAACACTGAAGCTTTCTTT
D: .; J: TRBJ2-7; V: TRBV7-9; size: .; CDR3: CASSFSYEQYF; DNA: TGTGCCAGCAGCTTTAGTTACGAGCAGTACTTC
D: .; J: TRBJ2-7; V: TRBV19; size: .; CDR3: CASSGTSAGLYEQYF; DNA: TGTGCCAGTAGTGGAACGAGCGCGGGACTCTACGAGCAGTACTTC
D: .; J: TRBJ1-1; V: TRBV12-3/TRBV12-4; size: .; CDR3: CASSLPGSEAFF; DNA: TGTGCCAGCAGTTTACCAGGGTCTGAAGCTTTCTTT
D: .; J: TRBJ1-6; V: TRBV27; size: .; CDR3: CASSLGGSRNSPLHF; DNA: TGTGCCAGCAGTTTAGGGGGGAGTCGGAATTCACCCCTCCACTTT
D: .; J: TRBJ2-5; V: TRBV12-3/TRBV12-4; size: .; CDR3: CASSLGRKETQYF; DNA: TGTGCCAGCAGTTTAGGGCGGAAAGAGACCCAGTACTTC
D: TRBD2; J: TRBJ2-1; V: TRBV3-1/TRBV3-2; size: once; CDR3: CASSPFGLGNYNEQFF; DNA: TGTGCCAGCAGCCCCTTCGGACTAGGGAACTACAATGAGCAGTTCTTC
D: TRBD2; J: TRBJ2-6; V: TRBV19; size: .; CDR3: CASKTLAAFSGANVLTF; DNA: TGTGCCAGTAAAACCCTAGCGGCATTCTCTGGGGCCAACGTCCTGACTTTC
D: .; J: TRBJ2-5; V: TRBV19; size: .; CDR3: CASSDLRGETQYF; DNA: TGTGCCAGCTCCGACCTAAGGGGAGAGACCCAGTACTTC
D: TRBD1; J: TRBJ1-4; V: TRBV25-1; size: .; CDR3: CASSAIGQGVFEKLFF; DNA: TGTGCCAGCAGTGCCATAGGACAGGGGGTTTTTGAAAAACTGTTTTTT
D: .; J: TRBJ2-7; V: TRBV13; size: .; CDR3: CASSSPRNGDYEQYF; DNA: TGTGCCAGCAGCTCCCCCCGGAACGGGGATTACGAGCAGTACTTC
D: TRBD1; J: TRBJ2-7; V: TRBV3-1/TRBV3-2; size: .; CDR3: CASSQDLQGAAEQYF; DNA: TGTGCCAGCAGCCAAGATCTCCAGGGGGCTGCCGAGCAGTACTTC
D: TRBD1; J: TRBJ1-3; V: TRBV7-9; size: once; CDR3: CASSGDSRNTIYF; DNA: TGTGCCAGCAGCGGGGACAGCAGAAACACCATATATTTT
D: TRBD1; J: TRBJ2-2; V: TRBV9; size: .; CDR3: CASSPRQGMSGELFF; DNA: TGTGCCAGCAGCCCTAGACAGGGAATGAGCGGGGAGCTGTTTTTT
D: .; J: TRBJ1-1; V: TRBV7-3; size: .; CDR3: CASSLGGANTEAFF; DNA: TGTGCCAGCAGCTTGGGGGGAGCGAACACTGAAGCTTTCTTT
D: TRBD2; J: TRBJ2-3; V: TRBV7-7; size: .; CDR3: CASSLGSTSADTQYF; DNA: TGTGCTAGCAGCTTAGGTAGCACTAGCGCAGATACGCAGTATTTT
D: .; J: TRBJ2-3; V: TRBV4-1; size: .; CDR3: CASSQEARGGLTDTQYF; DNA: TGCGCCAGCAGCCAAGAGGCCCGGGGAGGCCTCACAGATACGCAGTATTTT
D: TRBD1; J: TRBJ1-2; V: TRBV5-1; size: .; CDR3: CASSLASGQADGYTF; DNA: TGCGCCAGCAGCTTGGCTTCGGGACAGGCGGATGGCTACACCTTC
D: TRBD1; J: TRBJ1-3; V: TRBV3-1/TRBV3-2; size: .; CDR3: CASSPGQARSGNTIYF; DNA: TGTGCCAGCAGCCCCGGACAGGCCCGCTCTGGAAACACCATATATTTT
D: .; J: TRBJ2-5; V: TRBV19; size: .; CDR3: CASSEGRETQYF; DNA: TGTGCCAGTAGTGAGGGTCGAGAGACCCAGTACTTC
D: .; J: TRBJ1-1; V: TRBV29-1; size: .; CDR3: CSVRMWTTDTEAFF; DNA: TGCAGCGTACGAATGTGGACTACAGACACTGAAGCTTTCTTT
D: TRBD2; J: TRBJ2-3; V: TRBV6-5; size: once; CDR3: CASRLAGESDTQYF; DNA: TGTGCCAGCAGGCTAGCGGGAGAATCAGATACGCAGTATTTT
D: TRBD2; J: TRBJ2-3; V: TRBV9; size: .; CDR3: CASSVVSGAGDTQYF; DNA: TGTGCCAGCAGCGTAGTTAGCGGGGCGGGAGATACGCAGTATTTT
D: TRBD2; J: TRBJ2-1; V: TRBV6-5; size: .; CDR3: CASILPTSGGNEQFF; DNA: TGTGCCAGCATTCTCCCGACTAGCGGGGGTAATGAGCAGTTCTTC
D: TRBD1; J: TRBJ2-7; V: TRBV12-3/TRBV12-4; size: .; CDR3: CASSRQGYEQYF; DNA: TGTGCCAGCAGTCGACAGGGCTACGAGCAGTACTTC
D: TRBD2; J: TRBJ2-1; V: TRBV6-6; size: .; CDR3: CASSLTRGGEHNEQFF; DNA: TGTGCCAGCAGTCTAACGCGGGGGGGCGAACACAATGAGCAGTTCTTC
D: .; J: TRBJ1-4; V: TRBV2; size: .; CDR3: CASSGLENEKLFF; DNA: TGTGCCAGCAGTGGGTTAGAAAATGAAAAACTGTTTTTT
D: TRBD2; J: TRBJ2-7; V: TRBV20-1; size: .; CDR3: CSASNLADYEQYF; DNA: TGCAGTGCTAGTAATCTAGCGGACTACGAGCAGTACTTC
D: .; J: TRBJ2-5; V: TRBV3-1/TRBV3-2; size: once; CDR3: CASSQGPGVGETQYF; DNA: TGTGCCAGCAGCCAAGGTCCGGGGGTGGGGGAGACCCAGTACTTC
D: TRBD2; J: TRBJ2-7; V: TRBV19; size: .; CDR3: CASNPGLTSGGSYEQYF; DNA: TGTGCCAGTAACCCAGGACTGACTAGCGGGGGTTCCTACGAGCAGTACTTC
D: .; J: TRBJ2-1; V: TRBV27; size: .; CDR3: CASSPPVGEQFF; DNA: TGTGCCAGCAGTCCCCCCGTCGGTGAGCAGTTCTTC
D: TRBD1; J: TRBJ2-3; V: TRBV18; size: .; CDR3: CASSVGTGGPDTQYF; DNA: TGTGCCAGCTCCGTCGGGACAGGGGGGCCAGATACGCAGTATTTT
D: TRBD2; J: TRBJ2-4; V: TRBV5-1; size: .; CDR3: CASSEPGLSIQYF; DNA: TGCGCCAGCAGCGAACCGGGACTAAGCATTCAGTACTTC
D: .; J: TRBJ2-5; V: TRBV7-2; size: .; CDR3: CASSYLAAVGETQYF; DNA: TGTGCCAGCAGCTATTTAGCGGCAGTTGGTGAAACCCAGTACTTC
D: .; J: TRBJ1-1; V: TRBV25-1; size: .; CDR3: CASEAGVNTEAFF; DNA: TGTGCCAGCGAAGCAGGGGTGAACACTGAAGCTTTCTTT
D: .; J: TRBJ1-1; V: TRBV29-1; size: once; CDR3: CSGGWANTEAFF; DNA: TGCAGCGGCGGGTGGGCGAACACTGAAGCTTTCTTT
D: TRBD1; J: TRBJ2-2; V: TRBV3-1/TRBV3-2; size: .; CDR3: CASSQISSGTGGNTGELFF; DNA: TGTGCCAGCAGCCAAATTTCTTCCGGGACAGGGGGGAACACCGGGGAGCTGTTTTTT
D: .; J: TRBJ2-6; V: TRBV3-1/TRBV3-2; size: .; CDR3: CASSQDHPSGSGANVLTF; DNA: TGTGCCAGCAGCCAAGATCACCCCTCAGGCTCTGGGGCCAACGTCCTGACTTTC